This T cell receptor beta chain emerged from a study of control samples from healthy donors and cancer patients. A single count supports this clone. TCRdb keeps only in-frame clones here, not all; method: immunoSEQ multiplex PCR. The sample has around 43,000 clones; 90% to 95% are singletons. Germline V gene lookup returns CDR1 SGHAT and CDR2 FQNNGV. V lost 4 bases to trimming and J lost 3 bases; unmatched junction nucleotides: 4. The CDR3 runs to 15 residues. Material: blood. The chain joins TRBV11-2 to TRBJ2-1, with 9 bases identical to TRBD2. The sequence came from a woman aged 50 to 65 in good health. In nucleotides, the CDR3 is TGTGCCAGCAGCTCGTCTAGCGGGGTCTACAATGAGCAGTTCTTC. Translation: CASSSSSGVYNEQFF.